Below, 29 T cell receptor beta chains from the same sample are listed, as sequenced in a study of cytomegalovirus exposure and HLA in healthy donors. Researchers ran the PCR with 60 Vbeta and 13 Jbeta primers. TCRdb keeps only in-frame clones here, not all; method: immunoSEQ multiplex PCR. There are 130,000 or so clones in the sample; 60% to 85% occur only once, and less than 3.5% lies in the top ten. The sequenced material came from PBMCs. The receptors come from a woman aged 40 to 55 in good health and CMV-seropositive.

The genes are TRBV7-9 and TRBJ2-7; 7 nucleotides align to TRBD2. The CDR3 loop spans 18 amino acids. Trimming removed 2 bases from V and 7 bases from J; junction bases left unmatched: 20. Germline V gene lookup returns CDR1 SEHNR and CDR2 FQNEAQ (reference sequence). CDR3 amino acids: CASSLFPLEASGQGEQYF. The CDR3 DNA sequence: TGTGCCAGCAGCTTATTCCCCCTGGAGGCTAGCGGCCAAGGGGAGCAGTACTTC.

In DNA form, the CDR3 reads TGTGCCAGCAGAGCTGATTTACAGGGCTATCAGACTGAAGCTTTCTTT. Protein sequence: CASRADLQGYQTEAFF. The rearrangement links TRBV5-4 to TRBJ1-1; possibly TRBD1 for D (6 bases). CDR1 is SGHNT and CDR2 is YYREEE in the germline V gene (reference sequence). The V end was cut by 5 bases, the J end by 5 bases, with 22 bases between. The CDR3 loop spans 16 amino acids.

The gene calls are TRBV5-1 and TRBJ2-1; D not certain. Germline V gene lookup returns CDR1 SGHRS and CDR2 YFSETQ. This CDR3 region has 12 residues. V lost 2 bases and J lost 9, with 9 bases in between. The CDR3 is CASSFDGGEQFF. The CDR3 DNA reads TGCGCCAGCAGCTTTGACGGCGGTGAGCAGTTCTTC.

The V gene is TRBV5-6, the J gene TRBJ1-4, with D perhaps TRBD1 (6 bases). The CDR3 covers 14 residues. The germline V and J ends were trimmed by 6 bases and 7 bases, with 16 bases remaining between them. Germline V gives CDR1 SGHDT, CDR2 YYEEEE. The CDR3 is CASTTGYLSEKLFF. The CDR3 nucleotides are TGTGCCAGCACCACAGGGTACTTGTCTGAAAAACTGTTTTTT. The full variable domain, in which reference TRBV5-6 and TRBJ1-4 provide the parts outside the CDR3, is DAGVTQSPTHLIKTRGQQVTLRCSPKSGHDTVSWYQQALGQGPQFIFQYYEEEERQRGNFPDRFSGHQFPNYSSELNVNALLLGDSALYLCASTTGYLSEKLFFGSGTQLSVL.

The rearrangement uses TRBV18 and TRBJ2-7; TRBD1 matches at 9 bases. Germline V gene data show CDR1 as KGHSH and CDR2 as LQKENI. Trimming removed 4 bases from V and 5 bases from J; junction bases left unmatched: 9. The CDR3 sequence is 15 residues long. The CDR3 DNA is TGTGCCAGCTCACAAAACTCCGGGACAGGGAACGAGCAGTACTTC. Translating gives CASSQNSGTGNEQYF.

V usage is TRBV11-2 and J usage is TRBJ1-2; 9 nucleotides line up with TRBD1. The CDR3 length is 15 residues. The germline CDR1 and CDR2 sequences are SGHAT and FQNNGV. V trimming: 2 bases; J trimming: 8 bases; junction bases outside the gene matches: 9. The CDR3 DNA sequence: TGTGCCAGCAGCTTATTTGGGACAGGGATCTCGGGCTACACCTTC. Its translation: CASSLFGTGISGYTF.

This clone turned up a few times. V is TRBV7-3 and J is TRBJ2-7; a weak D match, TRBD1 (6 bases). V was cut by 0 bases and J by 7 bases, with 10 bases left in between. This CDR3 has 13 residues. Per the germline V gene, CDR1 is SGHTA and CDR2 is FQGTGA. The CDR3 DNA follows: TGTGCCAGCAGCTTAACAGGGGGAAGTGAGCAGTACTTC. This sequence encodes CASSLTGGSEQYF.

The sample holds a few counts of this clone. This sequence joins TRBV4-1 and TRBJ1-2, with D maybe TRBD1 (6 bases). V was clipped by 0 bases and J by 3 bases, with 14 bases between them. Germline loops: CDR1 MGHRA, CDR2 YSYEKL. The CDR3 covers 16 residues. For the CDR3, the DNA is TGCGCCAGCAGCCAAGAAAGCGGGGGGCTCGACTATGGCTACACCTTC. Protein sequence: CASSQESGGLDYGYTF.

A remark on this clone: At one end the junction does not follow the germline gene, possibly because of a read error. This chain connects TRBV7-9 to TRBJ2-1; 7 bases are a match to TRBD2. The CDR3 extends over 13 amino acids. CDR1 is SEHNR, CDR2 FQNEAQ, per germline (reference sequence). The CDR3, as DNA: TGTGCCAGCAGCATACTCGCTTCCGGGGGGTCTGTCTTC. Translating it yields CASSILASGGSVF.

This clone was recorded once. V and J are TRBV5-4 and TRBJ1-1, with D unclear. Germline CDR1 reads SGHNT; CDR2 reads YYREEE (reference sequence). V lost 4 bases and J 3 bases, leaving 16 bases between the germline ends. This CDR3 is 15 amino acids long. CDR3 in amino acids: CASSPYGLSDTEAFF. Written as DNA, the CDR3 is TGTGCCAGCAGCCCGTATGGTTTGTCGGACACTGAAGCTTTCTTT.

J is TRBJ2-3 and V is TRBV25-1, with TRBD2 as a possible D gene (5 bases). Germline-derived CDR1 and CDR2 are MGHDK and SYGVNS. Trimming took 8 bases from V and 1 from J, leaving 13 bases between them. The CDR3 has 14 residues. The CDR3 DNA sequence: TGTGCCAGCTCCTCACTGAGGGGCACAGATACGCAGTATTTT. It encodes CASSSLRGTDTQYF.

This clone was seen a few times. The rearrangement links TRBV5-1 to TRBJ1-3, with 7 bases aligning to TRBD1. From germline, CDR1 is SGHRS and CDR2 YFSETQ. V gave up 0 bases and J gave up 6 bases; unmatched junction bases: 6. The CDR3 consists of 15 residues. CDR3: CASSLGQGVENTIYF. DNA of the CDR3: TGCGCCAGCAGCTTGGGACAGGGTGTAGAAAACACCATATATTTT.

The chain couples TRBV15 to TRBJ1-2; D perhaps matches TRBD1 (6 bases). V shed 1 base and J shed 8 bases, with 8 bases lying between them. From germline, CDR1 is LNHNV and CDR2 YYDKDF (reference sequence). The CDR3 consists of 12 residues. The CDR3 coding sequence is TGTGCCACCAGCAGAGCAGGGGTCGGCTACACCTTC. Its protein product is CATSRAGVGYTF.

The CDR3 DNA sequence: TGTGCCAGCAGTTACACGGACAGGGGCGAGACCCAGTACTTC. This codes for CASSYTDRGETQYF. The gene calls are TRBV6-6 and TRBJ2-5; 9 bases are shared with TRBD1. The length of the CDR3 is 14 residues. V lost 2 bases to trimming and J lost 5 bases; unmatched junction nucleotides: 3. Germline lookup yields CDR1 MNHNY and CDR2 SVGAGI (reference sequence).

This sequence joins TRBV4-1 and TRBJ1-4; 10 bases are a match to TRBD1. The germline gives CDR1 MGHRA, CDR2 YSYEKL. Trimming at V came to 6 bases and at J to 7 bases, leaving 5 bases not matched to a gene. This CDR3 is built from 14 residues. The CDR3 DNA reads TGCGCCAGCAGTCGCGACAGGGGGCCTGAAAAACTGTTTTTT. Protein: CASSRDRGPEKLFF.

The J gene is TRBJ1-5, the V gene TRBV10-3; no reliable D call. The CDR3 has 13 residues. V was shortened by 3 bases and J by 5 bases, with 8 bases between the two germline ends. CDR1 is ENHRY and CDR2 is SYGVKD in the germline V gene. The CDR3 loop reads CAISDGGYQPQHF. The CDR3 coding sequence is TGTGCCATCAGTGATGGCGGTTATCAGCCCCAGCATTTT.

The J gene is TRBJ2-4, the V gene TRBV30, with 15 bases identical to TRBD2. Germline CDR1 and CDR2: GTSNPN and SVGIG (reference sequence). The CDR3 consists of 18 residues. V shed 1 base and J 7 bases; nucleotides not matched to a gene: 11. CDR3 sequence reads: CAWSDSGLAGGLGNIQYF. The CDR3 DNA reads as TGTGCCTGGAGTGACTCGGGACTAGCGGGAGGTTTAGGCAACATTCAGTACTTC.

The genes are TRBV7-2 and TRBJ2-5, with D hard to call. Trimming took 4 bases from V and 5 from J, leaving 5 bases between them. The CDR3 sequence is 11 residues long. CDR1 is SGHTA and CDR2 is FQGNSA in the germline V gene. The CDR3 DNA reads TGTGCCAGCAGCTACACGGAGACCCAGTACTTC. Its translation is CASSYTETQYF.

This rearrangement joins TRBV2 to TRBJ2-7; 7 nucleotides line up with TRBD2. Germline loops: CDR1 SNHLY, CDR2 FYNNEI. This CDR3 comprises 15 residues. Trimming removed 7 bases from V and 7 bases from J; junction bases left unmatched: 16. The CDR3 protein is CASTPRDYPSLEQYF. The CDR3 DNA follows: TGTGCCAGCACCCCCCGGGACTACCCCTCCTTGGAGCAGTACTTC.

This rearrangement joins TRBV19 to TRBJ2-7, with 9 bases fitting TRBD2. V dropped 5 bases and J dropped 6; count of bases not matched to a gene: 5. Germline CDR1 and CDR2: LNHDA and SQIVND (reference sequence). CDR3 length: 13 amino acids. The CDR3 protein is CASSSGLATEQYF. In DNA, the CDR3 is TGTGCCAGTAGTTCCGGACTAGCGACCGAGCAGTACTTC.

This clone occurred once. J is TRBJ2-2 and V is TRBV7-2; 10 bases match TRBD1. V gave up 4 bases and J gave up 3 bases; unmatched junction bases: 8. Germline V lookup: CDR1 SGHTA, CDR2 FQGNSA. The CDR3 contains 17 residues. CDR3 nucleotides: TGTGCCAGCAGCTCCCGAGGGACAGGGGATTACACCGGGGAGCTGTTTTTT. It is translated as CASSSRGTGDYTGELFF.

CDR3 nucleotide sequence: TGTGCCAGCAGACCTCAGATCTCTGGAAACACCATATATTTT. Translating gives CASRPQISGNTIYF. This chain joins TRBV28 and TRBJ1-3; D not resolved. The V end was cut by 6 bases, the J end by 0 bases, with 9 bases between. The CDR3 runs 14 residues. Germline assignment: CDR1 MDHEN and CDR2 SYDVKM.

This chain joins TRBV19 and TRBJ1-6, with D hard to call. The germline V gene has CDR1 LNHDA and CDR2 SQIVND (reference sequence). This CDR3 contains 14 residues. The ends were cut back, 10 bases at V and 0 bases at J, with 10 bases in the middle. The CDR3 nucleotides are TGTGCCAATCCTTGTCCCTCCTATAATTCACCCCTCCACTTT. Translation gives CANPCPSYNSPLHF. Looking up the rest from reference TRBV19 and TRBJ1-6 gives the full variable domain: DGGITQSPKYLFRKEGQNVTLSCEQNLNHDAMYWYRQDPGQGLRLIYYSQIVNDFQKGDIAEGYSVSREKKESFPLTVTSAQKNPTAFYLCANPCPSYNSPLHFGNGTRLTVT.

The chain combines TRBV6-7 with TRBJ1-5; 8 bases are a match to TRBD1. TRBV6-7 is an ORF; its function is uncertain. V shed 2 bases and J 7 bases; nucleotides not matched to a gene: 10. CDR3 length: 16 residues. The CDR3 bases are TGTGCCAGCAGTTACCCCAGCAGGGGGCGCGACCAGCCCCAGCATTTT. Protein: CASSYPSRGRDQPQHF.

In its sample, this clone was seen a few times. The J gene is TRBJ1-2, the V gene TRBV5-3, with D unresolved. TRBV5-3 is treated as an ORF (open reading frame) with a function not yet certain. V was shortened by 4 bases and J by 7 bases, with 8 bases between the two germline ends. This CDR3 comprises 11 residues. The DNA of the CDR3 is TGTGCCAGAAGCCTGGACTGTGGCTACACCTTC. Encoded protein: CARSLDCGYTF.

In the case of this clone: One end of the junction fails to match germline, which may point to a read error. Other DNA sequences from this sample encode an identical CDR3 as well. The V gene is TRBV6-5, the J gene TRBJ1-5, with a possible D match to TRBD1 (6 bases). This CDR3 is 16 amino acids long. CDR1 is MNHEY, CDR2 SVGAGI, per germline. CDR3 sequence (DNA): TGTGCTAGCAGTTACTCGAGGTCAGGGGGCAATCAGCCCCAGCATTTT. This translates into CASSYSRSGGNQPQHF.

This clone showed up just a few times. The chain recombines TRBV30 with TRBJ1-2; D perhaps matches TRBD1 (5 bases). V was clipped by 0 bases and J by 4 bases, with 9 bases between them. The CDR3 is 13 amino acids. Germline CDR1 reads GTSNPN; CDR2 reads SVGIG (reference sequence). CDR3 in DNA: TGTGCCTGGAGTGTAATTCAGGGCTATGGCTACACCTTC. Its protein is CAWSVIQGYGYTF.

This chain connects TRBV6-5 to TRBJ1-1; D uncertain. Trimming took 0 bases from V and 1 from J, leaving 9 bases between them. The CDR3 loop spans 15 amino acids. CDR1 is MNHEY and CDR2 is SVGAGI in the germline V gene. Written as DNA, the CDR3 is TGTGCCAGCAGTTACTCCGAGGGCTGGAACACTGAAGCTTTCTTT. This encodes CASSYSEGWNTEAFF.

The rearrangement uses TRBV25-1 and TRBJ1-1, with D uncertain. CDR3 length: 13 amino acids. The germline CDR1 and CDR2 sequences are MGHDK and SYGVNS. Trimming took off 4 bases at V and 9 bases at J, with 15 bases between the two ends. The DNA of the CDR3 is TGTGCCAGCAGTGCTAGCCACACCGTAAAAGCTTTCTTT. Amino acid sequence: CASSASHTVKAFF.